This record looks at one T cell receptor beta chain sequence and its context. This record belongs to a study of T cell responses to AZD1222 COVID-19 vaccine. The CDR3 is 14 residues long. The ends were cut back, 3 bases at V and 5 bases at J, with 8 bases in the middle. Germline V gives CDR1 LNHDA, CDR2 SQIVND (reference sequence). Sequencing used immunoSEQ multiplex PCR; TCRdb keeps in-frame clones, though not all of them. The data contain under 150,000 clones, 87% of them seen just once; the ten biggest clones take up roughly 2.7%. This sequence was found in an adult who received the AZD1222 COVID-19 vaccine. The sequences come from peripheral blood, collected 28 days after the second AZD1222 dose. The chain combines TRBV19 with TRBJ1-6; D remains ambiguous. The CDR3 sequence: CASSIPEHNSPLHF. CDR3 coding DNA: TGTGCCAGTAGTATCCCGGAGCATAATTCACCCCTCCACTTT.